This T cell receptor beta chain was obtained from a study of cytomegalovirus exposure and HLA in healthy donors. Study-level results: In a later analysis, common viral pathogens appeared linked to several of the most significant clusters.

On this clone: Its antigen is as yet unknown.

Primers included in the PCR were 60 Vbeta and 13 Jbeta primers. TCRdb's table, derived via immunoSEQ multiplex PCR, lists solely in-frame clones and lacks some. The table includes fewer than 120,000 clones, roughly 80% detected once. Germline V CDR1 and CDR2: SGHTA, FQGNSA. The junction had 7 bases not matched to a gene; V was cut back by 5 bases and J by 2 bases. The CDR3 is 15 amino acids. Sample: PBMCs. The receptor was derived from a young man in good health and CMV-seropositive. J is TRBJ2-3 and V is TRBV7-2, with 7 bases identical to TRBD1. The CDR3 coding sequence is TGTGCCAGCAGCAGTACAGGGGTCTACACAGATACGCAGTATTTT. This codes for CASSSTGVYTDTQYF.